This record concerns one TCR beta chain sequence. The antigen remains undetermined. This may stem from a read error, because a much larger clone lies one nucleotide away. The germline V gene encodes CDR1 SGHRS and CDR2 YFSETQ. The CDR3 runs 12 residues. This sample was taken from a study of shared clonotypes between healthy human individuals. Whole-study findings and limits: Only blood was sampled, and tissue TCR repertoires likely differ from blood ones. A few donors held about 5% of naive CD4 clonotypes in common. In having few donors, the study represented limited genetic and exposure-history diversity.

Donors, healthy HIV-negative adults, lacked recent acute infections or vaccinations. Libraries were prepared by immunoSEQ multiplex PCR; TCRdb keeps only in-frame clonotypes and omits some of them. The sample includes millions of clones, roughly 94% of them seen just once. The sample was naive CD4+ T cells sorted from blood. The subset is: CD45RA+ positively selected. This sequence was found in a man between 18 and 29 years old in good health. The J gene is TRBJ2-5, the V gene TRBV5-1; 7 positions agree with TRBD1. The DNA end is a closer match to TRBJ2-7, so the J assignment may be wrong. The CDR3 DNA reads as TGCGCCAGCAGCCGGGACAGCTACGAGCAGTACTTC. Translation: CASSRDSYEQYF.